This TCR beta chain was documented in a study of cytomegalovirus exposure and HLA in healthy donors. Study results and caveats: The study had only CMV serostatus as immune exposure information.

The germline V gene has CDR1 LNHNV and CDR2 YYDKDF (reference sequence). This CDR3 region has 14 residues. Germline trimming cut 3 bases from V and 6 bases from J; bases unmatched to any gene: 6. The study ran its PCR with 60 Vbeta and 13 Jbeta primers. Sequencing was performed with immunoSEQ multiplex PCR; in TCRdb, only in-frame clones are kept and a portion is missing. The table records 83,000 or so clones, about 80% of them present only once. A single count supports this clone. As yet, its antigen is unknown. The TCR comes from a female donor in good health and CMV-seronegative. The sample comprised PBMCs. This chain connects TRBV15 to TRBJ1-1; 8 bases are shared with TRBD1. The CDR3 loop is CATSRAGQGPEAFF. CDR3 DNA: TGTGCCACCAGCAGGGCCGGACAGGGCCCTGAAGCTTTCTTT.